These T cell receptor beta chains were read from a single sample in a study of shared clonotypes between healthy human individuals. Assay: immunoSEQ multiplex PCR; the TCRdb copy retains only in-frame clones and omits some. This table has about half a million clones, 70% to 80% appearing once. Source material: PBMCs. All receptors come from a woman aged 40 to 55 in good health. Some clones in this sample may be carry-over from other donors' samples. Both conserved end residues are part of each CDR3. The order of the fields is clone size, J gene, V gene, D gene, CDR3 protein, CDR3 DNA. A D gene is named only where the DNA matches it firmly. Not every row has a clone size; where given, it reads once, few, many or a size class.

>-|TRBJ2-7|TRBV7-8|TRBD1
CASSYSGQGPYEQYF
TGTGCCAGCAGCTACAGTGGACAGGGGCCCTACGAGCAGTACTTC
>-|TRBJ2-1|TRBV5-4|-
CASSPEIYNEQFF
TGTGCCAGCAGCCCTGAGATCTACAATGAGCAGTTCTTC
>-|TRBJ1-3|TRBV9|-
CASSVAGYGGNTIYF
TGTGCCAGCAGCGTAGCAGGGTATGGTGGAAACACCATATATTTT
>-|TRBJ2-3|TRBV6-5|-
CASSYGTLTDTQYF
TGTGCCAGCAGTTACGGGACTCTCACAGATACGCAGTATTTT
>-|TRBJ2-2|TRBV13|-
CASSSSLGLANTGELFF
TGTGCCAGCAGCTCATCCTTGGGGCTCGCGAACACCGGGGAGCTGTTTTTT
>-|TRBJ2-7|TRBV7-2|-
CASSLPVGYEQYF
TGTGCCAGCAGCCTCCCCGTGGGCTACGAGCAGTACTTC
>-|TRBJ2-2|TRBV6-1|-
CASSRTTGSGELFF
TGTGCCAGCAGCCGAACCACAGGGTCCGGGGAGCTGTTTTTT
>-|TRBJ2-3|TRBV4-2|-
CASSQYIGSTDTQYF
TGTGCCAGCAGCCAATATATAGGGAGCACAGATACGCAGTATTTT
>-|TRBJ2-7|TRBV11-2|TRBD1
CASSLEGQGLYEQYF
TGTGCCAGCAGCTTAGAGGGACAGGGGCTCTACGAGCAGTACTTC
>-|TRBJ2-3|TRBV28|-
CATARTTDTQYF
TGTGCCACTGCCAGGACGACAGATACGCAGTATTTT
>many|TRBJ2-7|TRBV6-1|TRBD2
CASETSGRIHEQYF
TGTGCCAGCGAGACTAGCGGGAGAATCCACGAGCAGTACTTC
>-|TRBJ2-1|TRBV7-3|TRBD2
CASSLTSSGGRSYNEQFF
TGTGCCAGCAGCTTAACGTCATCGGGAGGTCGCTCCTACAATGAGCAGTTCTTC
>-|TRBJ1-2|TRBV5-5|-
CASSLAGPYTF
TGTGCCAGCAGCTTAGCAGGGCCCTACACCTTC
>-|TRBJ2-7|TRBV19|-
CASTSRDGGYEQYF
TGTGCCAGTACCTCTCGGGACGGCGGCTACGAGCAGTACTTC
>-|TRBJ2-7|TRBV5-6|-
CASSSGPFSYEQYF
TGTGCCAGCAGCTCGGGTCCATTCTCCTACGAGCAGTACTTC
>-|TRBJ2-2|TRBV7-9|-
CASSLNTGELFF
TGTGCCAGCAGCCTCAACACCGGGGAGCTGTTTTTT
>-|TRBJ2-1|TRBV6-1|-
CASPTASEQFF
TGTGCCAGCCCGACGGCCAGTGAGCAGTTCTTC
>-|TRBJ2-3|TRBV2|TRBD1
CASTLLGQGGTDTQYF
TGTGCCAGCACCCTCTTGGGACAGGGTGGGACAGATACGCAGTATTTT
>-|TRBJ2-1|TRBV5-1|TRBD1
CASSLGQGNTEQFF
TGCGCCAGCAGCTTAGGACAGGGGAATACTGAGCAGTTCTTC
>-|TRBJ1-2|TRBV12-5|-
CASGLVPGDGYTF
TGTGCTAGTGGTTTGGTCCCGGGAGATGGCTACACCTTC
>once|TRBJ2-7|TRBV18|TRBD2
CASSPSSGSLSNEQYF
TGTGCCAGCTCTCCATCTAGCGGGAGTTTATCCAACGAGCAGTACTTC
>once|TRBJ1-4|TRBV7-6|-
CASSLNRQENEKLFF
TGTGCCAGCAGCTTAAACAGACAGGAGAATGAAAAACTGTTTTTT
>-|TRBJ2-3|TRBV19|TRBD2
CASSMPRAGGTDTQYF
TGTGCCAGTAGTATGCCCAGAGCGGGAGGCACAGATACGCAGTATTTT
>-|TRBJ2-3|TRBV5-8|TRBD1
CASSLAPDRDLSGTDTQYF
TGTGCCAGCAGCTTGGCCCCGGACAGGGATCTTTCGGGCACAGATACGCAGTATTTT
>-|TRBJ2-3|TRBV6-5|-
CASKPSTDTQYF
TGTGCCAGCAAACCGAGCACAGATACGCAGTATTTT
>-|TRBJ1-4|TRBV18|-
CASSPLSGGSGSEKLFF
TGTGCCAGCTCACCTTTGAGTGGGGGCTCAGGCTCTGAAAAACTGTTTTTT
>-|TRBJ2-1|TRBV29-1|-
CSVVPRGASSYNEQFF
TGCAGCGTTGTTCCCCGTGGCGCCAGCTCCTACAATGAGCAGTTCTTC
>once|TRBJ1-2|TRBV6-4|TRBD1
CASSDPTGKPYGYTF
TGTGCCAGCAGTGACCCGACAGGGAAACCCTATGGCTACACCTTC
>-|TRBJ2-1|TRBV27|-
CASRIRGEQFF
TGTGCCAGCAGAATTAGGGGTGAGCAGTTCTTC
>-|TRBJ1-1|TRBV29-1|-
CSVDTGINTEAFF
TGCAGCGTTGATACAGGGATTAACACTGAAGCTTTCTTT
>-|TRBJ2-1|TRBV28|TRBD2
CASSWGTSGRAGEQFF
TGTGCCAGCAGTTGGGGGACTAGCGGGAGGGCCGGCGAGCAGTTCTTC
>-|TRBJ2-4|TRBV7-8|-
CASSDGQFDTQYF
TGTGCCAGCAGCGACGGACAGTTTGACACACAGTACTTC
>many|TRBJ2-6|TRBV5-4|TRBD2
CASSLWGLADLSGANVLTF
TGTGCCAGCAGCTTGTGGGGCCTAGCGGACCTCTCTGGGGCCAACGTCCTGACTTTC
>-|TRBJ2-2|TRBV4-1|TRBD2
CASSLRLAGLNTGELFF
TGCGCCAGCAGCCTCCGGCTAGCGGGCCTGAACACCGGGGAGCTGTTTTTT
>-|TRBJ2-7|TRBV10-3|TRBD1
CAISERDRLYF
TGTGCCATCAGTGAGAGGGACAGACTGTACTTC
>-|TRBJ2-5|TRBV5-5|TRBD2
CASSKGLARETQYF
TGTGCCAGCAGCAAGGGACTAGCACGCGAGACCCAGTACTTC
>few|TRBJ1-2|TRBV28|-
CASSIQSLYGYTF
TGTGCCAGCTCGATTCAGAGTCTCTATGGCTACACCTTC
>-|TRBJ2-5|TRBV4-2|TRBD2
CASSPGLAGGRETQYF
TGTGCCAGCAGCCCTGGACTAGCGGGAGGTCGAGAGACCCAGTACTTC
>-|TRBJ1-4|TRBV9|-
CASSVEDSPNEKLFF
TGTGCCAGCAGCGTAGAGGACAGCCCAAATGAAAAACTGTTTTTT
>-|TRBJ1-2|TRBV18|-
CASSLYVPGRFVYGYTF
TGTGCCAGCTCACTTTATGTCCCAGGGCGGTTCGTCTATGGCTACACCTTC
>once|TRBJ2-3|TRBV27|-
CASSPRLTDTQYF
TGTGCCAGCAGTCCCCGCCTCACAGATACGCAGTATTTT
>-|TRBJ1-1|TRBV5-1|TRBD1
CASSLVQGANTEAFF
TGCGCCAGCAGCTTGGTACAGGGGGCGAACACTGAAGCTTTCTTT
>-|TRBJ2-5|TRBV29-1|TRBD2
CSVVPSGNYQETQYF
TGCAGCGTTGTGCCTAGCGGGAATTACCAAGAGACCCAGTACTTC
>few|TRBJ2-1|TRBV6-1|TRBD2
CASSEGVAGIGGEQFF
TGTGCCAGCAGTGAAGGGGTAGCGGGAATCGGGGGTGAGCAGTTCTTC
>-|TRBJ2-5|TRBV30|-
CAWSLYRETQYF
TGTGCCTGGAGTCTCTACAGGGAGACCCAGTACTTC
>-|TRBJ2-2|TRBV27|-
CASSLVGGELFF
TGTGCCAGCAGTTTAGTAGGCGGGGAGCTGTTTTTT
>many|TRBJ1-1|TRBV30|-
CAWSVGGTGGTEAFF
TGTGCCTGGAGTGTAGGGGGGACCGGGGGCACTGAAGCTTTCTTT
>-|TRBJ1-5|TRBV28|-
CASSPREPWNQPQHF
TGTGCCAGCAGTCCACGAGAACCGTGGAATCAGCCCCAGCATTTT
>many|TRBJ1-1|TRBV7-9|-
CASSLALKTEAFF
TGTGCCAGCAGCTTAGCGTTGAAGACTGAAGCTTTCTTT
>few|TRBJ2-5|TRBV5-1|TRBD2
CASSLGASGQETQYF
TGCGCCAGCAGCTTGGGGGCTAGCGGGCAAGAGACCCAGTACTTC
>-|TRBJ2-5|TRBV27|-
CASSPRWDRETQYF
TGTGCCAGCAGTCCCCGGTGGGATCGAGAGACCCAGTACTTC
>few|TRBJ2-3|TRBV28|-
CASITGRRGVTDTQYF
TGTGCCAGTATTACAGGGCGCAGAGGGGTCACAGATACGCAGTATTTT